The rows below give T cell receptor beta chains drawn from one sample of a study of blood T cells in healthy people across ages. TCRdb re-called the 5' RACE reads with MiXCR, one entry per CDR3 protein. Of around 940,000 distinct CDR3 sequences in the sample, about 51% were seen once. The sample was blood. Receptors were obtained from a woman aged 55-75 years in good health. Each CDR3 is given with its conserved first and last residue. The D gene is left open where the match is weak. Expanded clones are given a class, and other clones once, few, many or no size at all.

CDR3 protein	CDR3 DNA	D gene	V gene	clone size	J gene
CATQGLDTQYF	TGTGCCACACAGGGGTTGGATACGCAGTATTTT	TRBD1	TRBV28	-	TRBJ2-3
CSVEFIQETQYF	TGCAGCGTTGAATTCATCCAAGAGACCCAGTACTTC	-	TRBV29-1	-	TRBJ2-5
CASSLNVLGEEVYEQYF	TGTGCCAGCAGCTTAAACGTATTGGGGGAGGAGGTTTACGAGCAGTACTTC	-	TRBV7-6	-	TRBJ2-7
CATRLTTDTQYF	TGTGCCACGCGGCTCACCACAGATACGCAGTATTTT	-	TRBV28	-	TRBJ2-3
CASSVYSEQFF	TGTGCCAGCAGCGTGTATTCCGAGCAGTTCTTC	-	TRBV6-2/TRBV6-3	few	TRBJ2-1
CASSLSPGQGAGKTQYF	TGTGCCAGCAGTTTATCCCCGGGACAGGGGGCCGGGAAGACCCAGTACTTC	TRBD1	TRBV27	-	TRBJ2-5
CASSYRQAPFVAKNIQYF	TGTGCCAGCAGCTACCGCCAAGCCCCTTTCGTAGCCAAAAACATTCAGTACTTC	-	TRBV11-2	-	TRBJ2-4
CASSFSPDYNEKLFF	TGTGCCAGCAGCTTTTCTCCGGACTATAATGAAAAACTGTTTTTT	-	TRBV5-5	-	TRBJ1-4
CASKTPSTDTQYF	TGTGCCAGCAAGACTCCGAGCACAGATACGCAGTATTTT	-	TRBV28	-	TRBJ2-3
CASSHAGSSYEQYF	TGCGCCAGCAGCCACGCAGGAAGCTCCTACGAGCAGTACTTC	-	TRBV4-1	few	TRBJ2-7
CASSSAPGMQYF	TGTGCCAGCAGCTCCGCGCCGGGGATGCAGTACTTC	-	TRBV7-9	-	TRBJ2-7
CASSTRLNLEQFF	TGTGCCAGCAGTACTCGACTAAACCTTGAGCAGTTCTTC	-	TRBV27	-	TRBJ2-1
CASRRSTGLSNQPQHF	TGTGCCAGCAGGAGATCGACAGGGCTAAGCAATCAGCCCCAGCATTTT	TRBD1	TRBV6-1	-	TRBJ1-5
CAHRRDSNQPQHF	TGTGCCCACCGCCGGGACAGCAATCAGCCCCAGCATTTT	-	TRBV28	-	TRBJ1-5
CASRPLAGAQETQYF	TGTGCCAGCAGGCCACTAGCGGGCGCGCAAGAGACCCAGTACTTC	TRBD2	TRBV6-5	-	TRBJ2-5
CATSRDRGIADPTDTQYF	TGTGCCACCAGCAGAGATCGGGGGATAGCGGACCCTACAGATACGCAGTATTTT	-	TRBV15	few	TRBJ2-3
CASSEDRGWQETQYF	TGTGCCAGCAGTGAGGACAGGGGGTGGCAAGAGACCCAGTACTTC	TRBD1	TRBV2	-	TRBJ2-5
CAIRPLPLHF	TGTGCCATCAGGCCGTTACCCCTCCACTTT	-	TRBV10-3	few	TRBJ1-6
CASSLGAAASYEQYF	TGTGCCAGCAGTCTGGGGGCCGCCGCCTCCTACGAGCAGTACTTC	-	TRBV12-3/TRBV12-4	-	TRBJ2-7
CASSSAALGANEQYF	TGTGCCAGCAGTTCAGCCGCCCTCGGGGCGAACGAGCAGTACTTC	-	TRBV28	many	TRBJ2-7
CASSTRQNSPLHF	TGTGCCAGCAGCACAAGACAGAATTCACCCCTCCACTTT	-	TRBV11-3	-	TRBJ1-6
CAISDRLQTSGANVLTF	TGTGCCATCAGTGATCGGTTACAGACCTCTGGGGCCAACGTCCTGACTTTC	-	TRBV10-3	few	TRBJ2-6
CSARGIGGRAGSPDTQYF	TGCAGTGCTAGAGGGATCGGAGGGAGGGCCGGGAGTCCAGATACGCAGTATTTT	TRBD2	TRBV20-1	-	TRBJ2-3
CASTLYREQFF	TGTGCCAGCACTCTCTATAGGGAGCAGTTCTTC	-	TRBV28	-	TRBJ2-1
CASSTQDRARGEKLFF	TGTGCCAGCAGCACACAAGACAGGGCGCGCGGTGAAAAACTGTTTTTT	TRBD1	TRBV4-2	-	TRBJ1-4
CPSRTHANEQFF	TGTCCCAGCAGAACACATGCAAATGAGCAGTTCTTC	-	TRBV12-3/TRBV12-4	-	TRBJ2-1
CASSHEPGDREFYEQYF	TGTGCCAGCTCACACGAACCGGGGGACAGGGAATTCTACGAGCAGTACTTC	TRBD1	TRBV18	-	TRBJ2-7
CASSLDRAEAFF	TGTGCCAGCAGCTTAGACAGGGCTGAAGCTTTCTTT	-	TRBV7-8	-	TRBJ1-1